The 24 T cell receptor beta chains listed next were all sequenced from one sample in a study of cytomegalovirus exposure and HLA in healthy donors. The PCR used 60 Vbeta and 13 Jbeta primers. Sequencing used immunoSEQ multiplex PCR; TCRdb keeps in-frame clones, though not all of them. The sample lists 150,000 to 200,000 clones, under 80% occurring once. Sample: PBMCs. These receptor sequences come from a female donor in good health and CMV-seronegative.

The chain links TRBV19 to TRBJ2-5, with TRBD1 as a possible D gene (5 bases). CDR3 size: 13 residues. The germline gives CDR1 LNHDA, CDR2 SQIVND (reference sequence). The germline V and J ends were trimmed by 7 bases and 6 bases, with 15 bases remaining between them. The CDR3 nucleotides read TGTGCCAGTACGGCCCAGGGTAGACAGACCCAGTACTTC. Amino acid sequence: CASTAQGRQTQYF.

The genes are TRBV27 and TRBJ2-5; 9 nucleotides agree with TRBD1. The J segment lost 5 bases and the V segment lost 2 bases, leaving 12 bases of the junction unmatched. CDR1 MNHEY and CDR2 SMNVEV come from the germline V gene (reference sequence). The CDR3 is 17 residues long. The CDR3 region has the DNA TGTGCCAGCAGTTTAATCGGTGGGGGACAGGGAATCGAGACCCAGTACTTC. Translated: CASSLIGGGQGIETQYF.

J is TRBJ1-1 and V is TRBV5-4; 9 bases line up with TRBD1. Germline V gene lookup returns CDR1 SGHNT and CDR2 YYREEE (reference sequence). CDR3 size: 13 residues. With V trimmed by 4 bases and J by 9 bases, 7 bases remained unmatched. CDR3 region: CASSRDRDGQAFF. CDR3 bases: TGTGCCAGCAGCCGGGACAGGGATGGCCAAGCTTTCTTT.

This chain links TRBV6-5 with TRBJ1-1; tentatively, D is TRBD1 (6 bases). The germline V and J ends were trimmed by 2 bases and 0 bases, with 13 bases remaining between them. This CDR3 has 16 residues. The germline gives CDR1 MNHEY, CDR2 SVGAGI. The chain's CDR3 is CASSYKQGGLNTEAFF. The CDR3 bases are TGTGCCAGCAGTTACAAACAGGGCGGATTGAACACTGAAGCTTTCTTT.

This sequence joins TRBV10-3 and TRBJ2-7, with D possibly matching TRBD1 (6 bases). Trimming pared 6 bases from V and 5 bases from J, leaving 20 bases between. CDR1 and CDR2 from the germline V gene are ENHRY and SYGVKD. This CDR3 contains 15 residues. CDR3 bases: TGTGCCATCAGGCCTAGCTGGGACACACGGGACGAGCAGTACTTC. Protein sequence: CAIRPSWDTRDEQYF.

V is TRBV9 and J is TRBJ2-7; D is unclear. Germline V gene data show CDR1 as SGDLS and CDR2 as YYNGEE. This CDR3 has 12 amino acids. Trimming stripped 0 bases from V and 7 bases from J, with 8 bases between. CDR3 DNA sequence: TGTGCCAGCAGCGTAGTTGGCGGAGAGCAGTACTTC. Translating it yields CASSVVGGEQYF.

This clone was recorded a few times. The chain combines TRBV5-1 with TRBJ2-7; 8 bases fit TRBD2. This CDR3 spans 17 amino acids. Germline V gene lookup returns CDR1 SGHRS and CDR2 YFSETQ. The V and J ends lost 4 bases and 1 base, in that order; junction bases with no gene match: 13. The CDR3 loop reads CASSLTLPGLGSYEQYF. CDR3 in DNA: TGCGCCAGCAGCCTCACCCTGCCGGGACTAGGTTCCTACGAGCAGTACTTC.

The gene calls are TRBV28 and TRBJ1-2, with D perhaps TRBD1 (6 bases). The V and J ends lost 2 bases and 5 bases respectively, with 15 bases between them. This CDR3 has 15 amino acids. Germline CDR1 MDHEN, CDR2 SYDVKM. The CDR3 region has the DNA TGTGCCAGCAGTTTAAATACAGGGTGGGCATATGGCTACACCTTC. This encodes CASSLNTGWAYGYTF.

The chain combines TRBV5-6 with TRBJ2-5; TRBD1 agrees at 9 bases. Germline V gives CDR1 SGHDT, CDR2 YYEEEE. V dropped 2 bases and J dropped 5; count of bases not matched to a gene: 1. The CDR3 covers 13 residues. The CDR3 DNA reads TGTGCCAGCAGCTTCGGGACAGGGGAGACCCAGTACTTC. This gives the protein CASSFGTGETQYF.

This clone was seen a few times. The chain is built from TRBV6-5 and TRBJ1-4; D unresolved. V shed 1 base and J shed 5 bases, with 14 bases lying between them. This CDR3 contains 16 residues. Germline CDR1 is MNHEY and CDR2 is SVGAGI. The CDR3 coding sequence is TGTGCCAGCAGTTACTACGGGGATCGTGCCAATGAAAAACTGTTTTTT. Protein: CASSYYGDRANEKLFF.

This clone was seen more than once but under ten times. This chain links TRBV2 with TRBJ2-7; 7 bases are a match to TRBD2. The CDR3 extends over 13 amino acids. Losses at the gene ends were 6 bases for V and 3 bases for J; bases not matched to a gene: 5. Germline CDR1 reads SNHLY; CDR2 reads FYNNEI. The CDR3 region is CASSWEGHYEQYF. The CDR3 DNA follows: TGTGCCAGCAGCTGGGAGGGTCACTACGAGCAGTACTTC.

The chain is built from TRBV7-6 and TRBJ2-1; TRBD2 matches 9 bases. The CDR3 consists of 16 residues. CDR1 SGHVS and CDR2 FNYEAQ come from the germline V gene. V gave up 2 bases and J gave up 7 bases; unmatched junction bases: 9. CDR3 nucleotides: TGTGCCAGCAGCTTATCGGGCGGGGGGGCTTGGAATGAGCAGTTCTTC. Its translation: CASSLSGGGAWNEQFF.

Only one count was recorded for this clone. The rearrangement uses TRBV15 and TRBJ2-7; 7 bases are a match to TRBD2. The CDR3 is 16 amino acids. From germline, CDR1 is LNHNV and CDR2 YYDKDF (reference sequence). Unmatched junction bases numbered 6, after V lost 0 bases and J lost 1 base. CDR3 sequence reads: CATSRDRASGSYEQYF. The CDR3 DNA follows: TGTGCCACCAGCAGAGATCGGGCTAGCGGATCCTACGAGCAGTACTTC.

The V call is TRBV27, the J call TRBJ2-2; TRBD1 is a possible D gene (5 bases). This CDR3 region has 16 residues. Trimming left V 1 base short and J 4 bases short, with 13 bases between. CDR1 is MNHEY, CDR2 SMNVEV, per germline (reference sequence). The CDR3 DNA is TGTGCCAGCAGTTTATACCAAGGGGCGCCCACCGGGGAGCTGTTTTTT. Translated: CASSLYQGAPTGELFF.

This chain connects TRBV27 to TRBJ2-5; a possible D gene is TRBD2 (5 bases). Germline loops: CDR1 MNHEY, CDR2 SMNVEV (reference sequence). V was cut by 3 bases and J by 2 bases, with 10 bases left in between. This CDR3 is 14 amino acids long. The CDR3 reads CASSLAGVQETQYF. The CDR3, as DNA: TGTGCCAGCAGTTTGGCCGGGGTGCAAGAGACCCAGTACTTC.

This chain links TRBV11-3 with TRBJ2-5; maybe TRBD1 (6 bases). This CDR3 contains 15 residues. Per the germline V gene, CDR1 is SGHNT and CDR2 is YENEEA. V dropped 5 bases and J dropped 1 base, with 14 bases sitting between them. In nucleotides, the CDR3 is TGTGCCAGCAGCCAGGGGTCGGTTTCCCAAGAGACCCAGTACTTC. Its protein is CASSQGSVSQETQYF. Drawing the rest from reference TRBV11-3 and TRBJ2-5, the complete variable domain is EAGVVQSPRYKIIEKKQPVAFWCNPISGHNTLYWYLQNLGQGPELLIRYENEEAVDDSQLPKDRFSAERLKGVDSTLKIQPAELGDSAVYLCASSQGSVSQETQYFGPGTRLLVL.

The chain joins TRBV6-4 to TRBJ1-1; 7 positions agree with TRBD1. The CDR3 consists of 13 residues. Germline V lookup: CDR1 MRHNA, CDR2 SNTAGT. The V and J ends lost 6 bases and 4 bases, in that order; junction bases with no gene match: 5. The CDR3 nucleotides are TGTGCCAGCAGCCAGACAGGGCTCACTGAAGCTTTCTTT. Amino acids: CASSQTGLTEAFF.

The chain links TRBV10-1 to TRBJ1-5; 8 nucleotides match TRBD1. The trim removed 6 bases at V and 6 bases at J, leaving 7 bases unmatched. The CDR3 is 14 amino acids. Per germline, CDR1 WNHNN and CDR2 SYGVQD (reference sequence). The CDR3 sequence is CASRGDRNRQPQHF. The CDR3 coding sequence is TGCGCCAGCAGGGGGGACAGGAACCGTCAGCCCCAGCATTTT.

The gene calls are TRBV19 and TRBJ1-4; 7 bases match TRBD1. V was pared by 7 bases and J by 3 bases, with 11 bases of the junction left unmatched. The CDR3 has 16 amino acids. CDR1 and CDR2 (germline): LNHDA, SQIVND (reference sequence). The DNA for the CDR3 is TGTGCCAGTATAAGAATCACGGGACAGCCTAATGAAAAACTGTTTTTT. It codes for CASIRITGQPNEKLFF.

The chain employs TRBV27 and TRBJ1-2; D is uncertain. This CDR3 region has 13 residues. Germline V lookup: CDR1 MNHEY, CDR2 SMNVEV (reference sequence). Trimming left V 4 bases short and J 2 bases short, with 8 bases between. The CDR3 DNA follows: TGTGCCAGCAGTTCCAGTCCCAACTATGGCTACACCTTC. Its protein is CASSSSPNYGYTF.

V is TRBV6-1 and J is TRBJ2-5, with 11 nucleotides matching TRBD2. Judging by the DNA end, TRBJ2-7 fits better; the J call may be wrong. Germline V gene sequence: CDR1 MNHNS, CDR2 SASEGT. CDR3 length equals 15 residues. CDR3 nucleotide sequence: TGTGCCAGCAGTGATGGGACTAGCGGTACCAACGAGCAGTACTTC. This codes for CASSDGTSGTNEQYF.

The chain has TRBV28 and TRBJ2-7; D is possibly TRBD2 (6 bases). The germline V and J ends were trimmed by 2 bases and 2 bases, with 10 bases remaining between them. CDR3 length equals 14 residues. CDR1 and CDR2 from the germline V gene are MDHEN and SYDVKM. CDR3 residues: CASSLVGGTYEQYF. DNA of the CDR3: TGTGCCAGCAGTTTAGTGGGGGGAACCTACGAGCAGTACTTC.

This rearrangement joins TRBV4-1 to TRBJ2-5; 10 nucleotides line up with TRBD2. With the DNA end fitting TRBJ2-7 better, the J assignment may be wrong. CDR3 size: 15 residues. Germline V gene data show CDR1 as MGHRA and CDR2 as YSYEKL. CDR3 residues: CASSGTSASSYEQYF. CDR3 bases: TGCGCCAGCAGCGGGACTAGCGCTAGCTCCTACGAGCAGTACTTC.

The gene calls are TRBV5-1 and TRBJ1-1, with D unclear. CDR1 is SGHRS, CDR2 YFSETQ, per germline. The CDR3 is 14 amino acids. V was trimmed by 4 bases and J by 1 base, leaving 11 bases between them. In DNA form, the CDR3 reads TGCGCCAGCAGCGCGGGAGTGGGGAACACTGAAGCTTTCTTT. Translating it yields CASSAGVGNTEAFF.